The sequence of this T cell receptor (beta chain) was determined in a study of T cell changes during pregnancy in multiple sclerosis (dated by TCRdb to about 2019). At the level of the whole study: The study looked at changes in the T cell repertoire across pregnancy in women with multiple sclerosis.

Library prep was done by the immunoSEQ multiplex PCR assay. Not all clones reach the TCRdb copy of this immuneACCESS table, which keeps in-frame sequences only. Checked studies attribute under half of the gap to unresolved V genes and leave the rest unexplained. The sample table holds about 21,000 clones, of which 75% to 95% were seen once. 0.68% of the sample lies in the top ten. The germline V gene specifies SNHLY as CDR1 and FYNNEI as CDR2. Its CDR3 holds 15 amino acids, cysteine through phenylalanine. The read is trimmed to its CDR3 DNA, 45 bases read in frame from base 1. The V and J ends are trimmed by 7 bases and 1 base, leaving 13 bases between them. As concerns this clone: It has no known antigen specificity. The sample holds no much larger clone one base away, and base qualities are not on file.

The clonotype originates from a female donor with multiple sclerosis, enrolled in a pregnancy study. This material consisted of CD4+ T cells from peripheral blood mononuclear cells, taken in the third trimester of pregnancy. The chain employs TRBV2 and TRBJ2-2; the best D guess is TRBD1, with 6 bases matching. The CDR3: CASTVSTGNTGELFF. DNA sequence: TGTGCCAGCACGGTCTCGACAGGGAACACCGGGGAGCTGTTTTTT.